This T cell receptor (beta chain) was sequenced during a study of blood T cell repertoires in COVID-19. The wider study: Both acute and convalescent COVID-19 samples were obtained from the United States, Italy and Spain. Nucleic acid was either cDNA or gDNA, and it came from T cells, B-cell-depleted T cells, or PBMCs.

Method: immunoSEQ multiplex PCR; TCRdb's copy keeps in-frame clones and lacks some. The data contain around 170,000 clones, about 86% of them singletons. The germline V gene has CDR1 SGHRS and CDR2 YFSETQ. CDR3 size: 14 residues. Comment on this clone: Relative to the germline gene, one junction end is altered; a read error may explain this.

This receptor was taken from a man aged 25-45 years with active or convalescent COVID-19. The sequenced material came from peripheral blood. This chain connects TRBV5-1 to TRBJ2-2, with D possibly being TRBD1 (6 bases). The CDR3 spells CASSWGHNSGELFF. The CDR3 DNA reads as TGCGCCAGCAGCTGGGGACACAACAGCGGGGAGCTGTTTTTT.